This TCR beta chain was sequenced during a study of blood T cells in healthy people across ages. Study-level findings and limits: Possibly confounding the expanded clonotype changes was the fact that donor CMV status was unknown.

CDR1 is SGHTA and CDR2 is FQGNSA in the germline V gene. J gave up 0 bases and V 6 bases, and 8 bases lay outside the gene matches. CDR3 length: 17 amino acids. No fewer than 7 million PBMCs went into each sample. The extraction recovered at least 5.5 micrograms of total RNA per sample. This clonotype was seen a few times. What it recognizes is unknown. A second PCR, run for 7 to 11 cycles, used a sample-barcoded 5' primer plus a J-beta primer mix. TCRdb ran MiXCR on the 5' RACE reads and lists one entry per CDR3 protein. Of about 1.1 million distinct CDR3 sequences in the sample, less than 45% are singletons; the top ten hold about 12%.

The rearrangement uses TRBV7-2 and TRBJ1-6, with 7 positions matching TRBD1. The sequence came from a man aged 18 to 35 in good health. The sample was blood. DNA of the CDR3: TGTGCCAGCAGTCCCGGGACAGCAAGCTCCTATAATTCACCCCTCCACTTT. This sequence encodes CASSPGTASSYNSPLHF. The full variable domain, its missing parts supplied by reference TRBV7-2 and TRBJ1-6, is GAGVSQSPSNKVTEKGKDVELRCDPISGHTALYWYRQSLGQGLEFLIYFQGNSAPDKSGLPSDRFSAERTGGSVSTLTIQRTQQEDSAVYLCASSPGTASSYNSPLHFGNGTRLTVT.